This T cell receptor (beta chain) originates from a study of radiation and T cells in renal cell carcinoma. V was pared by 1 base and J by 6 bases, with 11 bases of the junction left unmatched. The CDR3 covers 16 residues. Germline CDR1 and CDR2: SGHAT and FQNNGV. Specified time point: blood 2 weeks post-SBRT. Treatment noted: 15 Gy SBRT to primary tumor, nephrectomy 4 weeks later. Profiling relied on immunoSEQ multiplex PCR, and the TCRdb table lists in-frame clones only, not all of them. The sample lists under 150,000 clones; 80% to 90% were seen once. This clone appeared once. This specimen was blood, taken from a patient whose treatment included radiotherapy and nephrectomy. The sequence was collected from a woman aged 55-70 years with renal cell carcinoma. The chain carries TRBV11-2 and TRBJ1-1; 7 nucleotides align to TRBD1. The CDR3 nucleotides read TGTGCCAGCAGCTTAGCTTACAGGGGACGGCGGGCTGAAGCTTTCTTT. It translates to CASSLAYRGRRAEAFF.